Given below is one T cell receptor (beta chain) in context. Its antigen remains unknown. The sample belongs to a study of T cells after yellow fever vaccination. After removal of 2 bases from V and 6 bases from J, the junction contained 4 bases not matched to a gene. This CDR3 region has 16 residues. TCRdb processed the 5' RACE reads anew with MiXCR; each CDR3 protein has one entry. The table lists 600,000 to 750,000 distinct CDR3 sequences, 10% to 15% of them singletons. General study points: Abundant clonotypes from the bulk population could get into FACS-sorted repertoires as contaminants.

The TCR originated in a man younger than 40 who received the YFV17D yellow fever vaccine. V gene TRBV12-3 or TRBV12-4 combines with J gene TRBJ2-4; 13 positions agree with TRBD2. Specimen: PBMCs, collected on the day of the yellow fever booster vaccination. The CDR3 DNA reads TGTGCCAGCAGTTTAAGGACTAGCGGGAGAGGAAACATTCAGTACTTC. Encoded protein: CASSLRTSGRGNIQYF.